The clone carrying this TCR beta chain has just a few counts. The entry originates in a study of blood T cell repertoires in COVID-19. Study-level information: Acute-phase and convalescent COVID-19 samples originated in the United States, Italy and Spain. Sources were T cells, B-cell-depleted T cells, or PBMCs; the material itself was cDNA or gDNA.

This CDR3 contains 12 residues. V was cut by 4 bases and J by 7 bases, with 9 bases left in between. CDR1 SGHDN and CDR2 FVKESK come from the germline V gene. Original analysis: Scientists estimated how many nucleated cells there were by amplifying reference gene primers. Only in-frame clones appear in the TCRdb table, and some are missing; sequencing was by immunoSEQ multiplex PCR. V, J and clone size are taken as reported in that table, and D and trimming were inferred from the DNA itself. The data hold about 110,000 clones, with 70% to 80% observed a single time. The sequence derives from a woman aged 55-75 years with acute or convalescent COVID-19. This chain links TRBV14 with TRBJ2-3, with a tentative D call TRBD2 (5 bases). The sequencing input was peripheral blood. The CDR3 nucleotides read TGTGCCAGCAGCCCACGGGGTTATACGCAGTATTTT. Encoded protein: CASSPRGYTQYF.